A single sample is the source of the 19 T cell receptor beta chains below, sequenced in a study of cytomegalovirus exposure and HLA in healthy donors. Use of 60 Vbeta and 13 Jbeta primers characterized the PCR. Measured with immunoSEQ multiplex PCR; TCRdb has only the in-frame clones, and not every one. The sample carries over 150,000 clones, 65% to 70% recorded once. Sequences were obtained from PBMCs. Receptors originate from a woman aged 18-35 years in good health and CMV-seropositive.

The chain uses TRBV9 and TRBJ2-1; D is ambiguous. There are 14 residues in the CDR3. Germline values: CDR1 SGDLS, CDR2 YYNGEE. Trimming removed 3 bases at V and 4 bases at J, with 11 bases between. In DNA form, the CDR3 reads TGTGCCAGCAGCGCGGAGACCGATTACAATGAGCAGTTCTTC. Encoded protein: CASSAETDYNEQFF.

The CDR3: CASSPDPGAGRGLHF. CDR3 DNA sequence: TGTGCCAGCAGCCCCGACCCGGGAGCGGGAAGGGGCCTCCACTTT. The V call is TRBV5-8, the J call TRBJ1-6, with D tentatively TRBD1 (5 bases). Germline loops: CDR1 SGHTS, CDR2 YDEGEE. The CDR3 is made up of 15 amino acids. Trimming removed 4 bases at V and 15 bases at J, with 23 bases between.

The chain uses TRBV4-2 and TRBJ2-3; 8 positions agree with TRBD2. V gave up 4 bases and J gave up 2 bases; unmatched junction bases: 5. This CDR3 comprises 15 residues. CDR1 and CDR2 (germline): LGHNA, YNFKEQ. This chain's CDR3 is CASSPTGGATDTQYF. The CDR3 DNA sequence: TGTGCCAGCAGCCCCACGGGGGGGGCCACAGATACGCAGTATTTT.

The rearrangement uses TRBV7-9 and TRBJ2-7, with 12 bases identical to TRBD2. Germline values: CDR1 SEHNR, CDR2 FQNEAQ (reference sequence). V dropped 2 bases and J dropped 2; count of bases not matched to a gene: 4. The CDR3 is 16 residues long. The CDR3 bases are TGTGCCAGCAGCTTAATAACTAGCGGGGGGACCTACGAGCAGTACTTC. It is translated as CASSLITSGGTYEQYF.

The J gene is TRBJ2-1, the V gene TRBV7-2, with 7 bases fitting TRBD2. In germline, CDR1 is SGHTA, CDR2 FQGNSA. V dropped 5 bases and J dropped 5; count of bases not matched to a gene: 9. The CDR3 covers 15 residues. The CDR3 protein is CASSPPGRGHNEQFF. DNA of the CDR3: TGTGCCAGCAGCCCCCCGGGGAGGGGACACAATGAGCAGTTCTTC.

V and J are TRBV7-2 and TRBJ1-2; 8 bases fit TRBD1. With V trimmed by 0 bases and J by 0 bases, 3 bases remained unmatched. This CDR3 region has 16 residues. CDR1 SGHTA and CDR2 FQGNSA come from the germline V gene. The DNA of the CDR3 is TGTGCCAGCAGCTTAGCGGGGACAGGACCTAACTATGGCTACACCTTC. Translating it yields CASSLAGTGPNYGYTF. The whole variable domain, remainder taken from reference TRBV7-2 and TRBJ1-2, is GAGVSQSPSNKVTEKGKDVELRCDPISGHTALYWYRQSLGQGLEFLIYFQGNSAPDKSGLPSDRFSAERTGGSVSTLTIQRTQQEDSAVYLCASSLAGTGPNYGYTFGSGTRLTVV.

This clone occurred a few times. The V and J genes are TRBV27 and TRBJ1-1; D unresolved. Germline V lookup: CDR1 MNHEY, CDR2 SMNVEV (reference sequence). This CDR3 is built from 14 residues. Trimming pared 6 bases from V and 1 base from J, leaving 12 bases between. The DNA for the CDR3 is TGTGCCAGCAGCCCCCCCGCGAGGAACACTGAAGCTTTCTTT. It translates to CASSPPARNTEAFF.

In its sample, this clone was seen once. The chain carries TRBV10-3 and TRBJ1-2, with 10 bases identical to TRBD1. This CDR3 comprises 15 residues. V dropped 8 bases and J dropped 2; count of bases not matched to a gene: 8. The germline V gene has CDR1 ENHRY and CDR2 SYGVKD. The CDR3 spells CAIGQGERGNYGYTF. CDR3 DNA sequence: TGTGCCATCGGACAGGGGGAAAGGGGAAACTATGGCTACACCTTC.

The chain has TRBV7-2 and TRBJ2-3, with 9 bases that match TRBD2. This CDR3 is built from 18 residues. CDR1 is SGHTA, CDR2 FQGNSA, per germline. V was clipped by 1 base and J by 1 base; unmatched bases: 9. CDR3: CASSLVYRGGRGTDTQYF. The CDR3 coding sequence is TGTGCCAGCAGCTTAGTTTACCGCGGCGGGAGGGGCACAGATACGCAGTATTTT. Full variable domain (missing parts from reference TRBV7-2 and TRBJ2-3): GAGVSQSPSNKVTEKGKDVELRCDPISGHTALYWYRQSLGQGLEFLIYFQGNSAPDKSGLPSDRFSAERTGGSVSTLTIQRTQQEDSAVYLCASSLVYRGGRGTDTQYFGPGTRLTVL.

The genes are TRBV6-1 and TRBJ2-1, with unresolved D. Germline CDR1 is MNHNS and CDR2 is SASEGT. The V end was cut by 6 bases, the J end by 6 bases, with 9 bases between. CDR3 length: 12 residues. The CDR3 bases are TGTGCCAGCAGCGGTCGAGGCAATGAGCAGTTCTTC. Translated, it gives CASSGRGNEQFF.

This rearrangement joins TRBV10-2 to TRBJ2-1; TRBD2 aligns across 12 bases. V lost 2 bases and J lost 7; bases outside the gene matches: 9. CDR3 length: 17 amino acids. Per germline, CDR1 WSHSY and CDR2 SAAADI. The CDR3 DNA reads TGCGCCAGCAGTGAGCTCCCCCTAGCGGGGGGGCGAAATGAGCAGTTCTTC. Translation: CASSELPLAGGRNEQFF.

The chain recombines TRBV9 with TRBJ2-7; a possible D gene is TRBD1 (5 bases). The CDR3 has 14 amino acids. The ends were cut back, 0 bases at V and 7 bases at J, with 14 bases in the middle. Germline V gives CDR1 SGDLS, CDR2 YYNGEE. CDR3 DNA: TGTGCCAGCAGCGTAGTATCAGGGCAAGGTGAGCAGTACTTC. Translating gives CASSVVSGQGEQYF. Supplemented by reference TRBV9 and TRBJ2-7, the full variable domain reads DSGVTQTPKHLITATGQRVTLRCSPRSGDLSVYWYQQSLDQGLQFLIQYYNGEERAKGNILERFSAQQFPDLHSELNLSSLELGDSALYFCASSVVSGQGEQYFGPGTRLTVT.

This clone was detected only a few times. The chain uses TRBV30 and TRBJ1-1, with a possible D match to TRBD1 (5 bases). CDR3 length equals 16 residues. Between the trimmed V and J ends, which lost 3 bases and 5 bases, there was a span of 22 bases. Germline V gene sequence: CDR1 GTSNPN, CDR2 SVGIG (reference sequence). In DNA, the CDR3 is TGTGCCTGGAGAGTACCCGGCGGGGCGGGGAGAACTGAAGCTTTCTTT. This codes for CAWRVPGGAGRTEAFF.

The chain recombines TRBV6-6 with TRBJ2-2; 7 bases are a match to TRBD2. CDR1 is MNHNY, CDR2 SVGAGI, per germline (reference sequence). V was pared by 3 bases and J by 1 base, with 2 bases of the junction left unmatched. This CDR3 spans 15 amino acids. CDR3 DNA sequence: TGTGCCAGCAGTTATCTAGCGGTGAACACCGGGGAGCTGTTTTTT. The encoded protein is CASSYLAVNTGELFF.

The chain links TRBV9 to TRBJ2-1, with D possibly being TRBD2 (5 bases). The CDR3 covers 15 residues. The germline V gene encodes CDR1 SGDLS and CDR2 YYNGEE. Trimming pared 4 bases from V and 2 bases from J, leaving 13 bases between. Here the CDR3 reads CASSPSSGTYNEQFF. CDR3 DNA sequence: TGTGCCAGCAGCCCATCGTCCGGGACCTACAATGAGCAGTTCTTC.

The CDR3 region is CASSPRRTGAWVNTEAFF. CDR3 DNA sequence: TGTGCCAGCAGTCCTCGACGAACAGGGGCGTGGGTGAACACTGAAGCTTTCTTT. J is TRBJ1-1 and V is TRBV2, with TRBD1 identical over 7 bases. CDR1 and CDR2 (germline): SNHLY, FYNNEI. The ends lost 5 bases at V and 0 bases at J; junction bases unmatched: 15. The CDR3 runs to 18 residues. The full variable domain, its missing parts supplied by reference TRBV2 and TRBJ1-1, is EPEVTQTPSHQVTQMGQEVILRCVPISNHLYFYWYRQILGQKVEFLVSFYNNEISEKSEIFDDQFSVERPDGSNFTLKIRSTKLEDSAMYFCASSPRRTGAWVNTEAFFGQGTRLTVV.

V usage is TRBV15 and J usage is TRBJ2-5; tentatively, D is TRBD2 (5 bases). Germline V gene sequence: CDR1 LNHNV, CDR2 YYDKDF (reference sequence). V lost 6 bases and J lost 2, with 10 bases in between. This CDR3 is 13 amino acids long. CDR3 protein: CATSIWRQETQYF. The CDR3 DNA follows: TGTGCCACCAGTATCTGGAGGCAAGAGACCCAGTACTTC.

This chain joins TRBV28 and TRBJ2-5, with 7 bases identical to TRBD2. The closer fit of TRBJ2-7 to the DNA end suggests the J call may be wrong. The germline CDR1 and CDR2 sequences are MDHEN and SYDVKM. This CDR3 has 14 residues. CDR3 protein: CASSGRDYSYEQYF. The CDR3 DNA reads TGTGCCAGCAGTGGGAGGGACTACTCCTACGAGCAGTACTTC.

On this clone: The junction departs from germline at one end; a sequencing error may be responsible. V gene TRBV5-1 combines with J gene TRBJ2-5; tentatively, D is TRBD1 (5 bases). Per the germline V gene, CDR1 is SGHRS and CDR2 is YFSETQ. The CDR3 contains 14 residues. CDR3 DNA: TGTGCCAGCAGCTTGCCAGGGTCAGCGAAGACCCAGTACTTC. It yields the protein CASSLPGSAKTQYF.